The 17 T cell receptor beta chains reported below all come from one sample, sequenced in a study of blood T cell repertoires in COVID-19. TCRdb keeps only in-frame clones here, not all; method: immunoSEQ multiplex PCR. The sample yields 140,000 or so clones, 75% to 90% seen once. Input material: peripheral blood. These receptors all stem from a man between 60 and 75 years old with active or convalescent COVID-19.

This clone was recorded once. This rearrangement joins TRBV5-5 to TRBJ2-3, with 11 bases aligning to TRBD2. Germline lookup yields CDR1 SGHKS and CDR2 YYEKEE (reference sequence). The V gene end was trimmed by 4 bases and the J gene end by 3 bases; junction bases not matched to a gene: 7. The CDR3 has 16 residues. This CDR3 is CASSRGLAVKTDTQYF. DNA for the CDR3: TGTGCCAGCAGCCGGGGACTAGCGGTAAAGACAGATACGCAGTATTTT.

The chain has TRBV20-1 and TRBJ2-1; 10 nucleotides agree with TRBD2. The CDR3 length is 15 residues. Germline V gene sequence: CDR1 DFQATT, CDR2 SNEGSKA (reference sequence). V was pared by 3 bases and J by 7 bases, with 9 bases of the junction left unmatched. CDR3 in amino acids: CSASSVAGGRNEQFF. In nucleotides, the CDR3 is TGCAGTGCTAGTTCAGTAGCGGGAGGTAGAAATGAGCAGTTCTTC.

The genes are TRBV3-1 (or the pseudogene TRBV3-2) and TRBJ2-7; D is unclear. The V gene's germline CDR1 is LGHDT and CDR2 YNNKEL (reference sequence). This CDR3 region has 12 residues. Trimming cost V 2 bases and J 2 bases, with 4 bases left between them. The CDR3 loop reads CASSQLTYEQYF. For the CDR3, the DNA is TGTGCCAGCAGCCAACTAACCTACGAGCAGTACTTC.

The rearrangement uses TRBV5-1 and TRBJ2-7; 9 bases line up with TRBD1. Germline CDR1 reads SGHRS; CDR2 reads YFSETQ. The CDR3 is 17 amino acids. V lost 0 bases and J lost 6; bases outside the gene matches: 13. The CDR3 loop is CASSLAGRQGGTGEQYF. In nucleotides, the CDR3 is TGCGCCAGCAGCTTGGCCGGGCGACAGGGGGGGACCGGCGAGCAGTACTTC.

The chain joins TRBV18 to TRBJ2-1; D is perhaps TRBD2 (6 bases). This CDR3 contains 15 residues. CDR1 is KGHSH and CDR2 is LQKENI in the germline V gene. Between the trimmed V and J ends, which lost 6 bases and 0 bases, there was a span of 12 bases. The CDR3 spells CASSPRDSSYNEQFF. In nucleotides, the CDR3 is TGTGCCAGCTCCCCGCGGGATAGCTCCTACAATGAGCAGTTCTTC.

The V and J genes are TRBV2 and TRBJ1-1; a weak D match, TRBD1 (6 bases). CDR3 size: 13 residues. Trimming cost V 6 bases and J 4 bases, with 12 bases left between them. Per germline, CDR1 SNHLY and CDR2 FYNNEI. For the CDR3, the DNA is TGTGCCAGCAGCAGCGGACAGATCACTGAAGCTTTCTTT. Its protein is CASSSGQITEAFF.

The count of this clone is one. V usage is TRBV7-2 and J usage is TRBJ2-3; no firm D call. V lost 2 bases to trimming and J lost 4 bases, with 7 bases between them. CDR1 and CDR2 (germline): SGHTA, FQGNSA. This CDR3 region has 13 residues. CDR3 bases: TGTGCCAGCAGCTTATCCGGGTCAGATACGCAGTATTTT. Translating it yields CASSLSGSDTQYF. Drawing the rest from reference TRBV7-2 and TRBJ2-3, the complete variable domain is GAGVSQSPSNKVTEKGKDVELRCDPISGHTALYWYRQSLGQGLEFLIYFQGNSAPDKSGLPSDRFSAERTGGSVSTLTIQRTQQEDSAVYLCASSLSGSDTQYFGPGTRLTVL.

The chain uses TRBV4-3 and TRBJ1-5; unclear D gene. Deletions cut 0 bases from V and 2 bases from J, with 14 bases between. CDR1 LGHNA and CDR2 YSLEER come from the germline V gene. The length of the CDR3 is 17 residues. In DNA, the CDR3 is TGCGCCAGCAGCCAAGATGTGTCGAGTCTTGGCAATCAGCCCCAGCATTTT. Residues: CASSQDVSSLGNQPQHF.

The chain recombines TRBV7-2 with TRBJ1-2, with a possible D match to TRBD1 (6 bases). The CDR3 extends over 13 amino acids. Germline V gene data show CDR1 as SGHTA and CDR2 as FQGNSA. With 5 bases removed from V and 7 bases from J, the gap between germline ends came to 14 bases. The CDR3: CASSRTGWRGYTF. In nucleotides, the CDR3 is TGTGCCAGCAGCCGTACAGGGTGGCGTGGCTACACCTTC.

The V and J genes are TRBV5-1 and TRBJ1-1; weak D call: TRBD1 (5 bases). The germline V gene encodes CDR1 SGHRS and CDR2 YFSETQ. Trimming removed 2 bases at V and 5 bases at J, with 13 bases between. The CDR3 has 14 residues. The CDR3 bases are TGCGCCAGCAGCTTTTACGGGTCAGGGACTGAAGCTTTCTTT. Amino acid sequence: CASSFYGSGTEAFF. Supplemented by reference TRBV5-1 and TRBJ1-1, the full variable domain reads KAGVTQTPRYLIKTRGQQVTLSCSPISGHRSVSWYQQTPGQGLQFLFEYFSETQRNKGNFPGRFSGRQFSNSRSEMNVSTLELGDSALYLCASSFYGSGTEAFFGQGTRLTVV.

The rearrangement joins TRBV7-2 to TRBJ1-5; 12 positions match TRBD1. Trimming removed 5 bases from V and 6 bases from J; junction bases left unmatched: 5. Germline assignment: CDR1 SGHTA and CDR2 FQGNSA. The CDR3 has 15 amino acids. CDR3 sequence (DNA): TGTGCCAGCAGCCTGGGGACAGGGGGCCCTCAGCCCCAGCATTTT. It translates to CASSLGTGGPQPQHF.

The table lists this clone with many counts. The chain recombines TRBV5-5 with TRBJ1-1; TRBD1 matches at 12 bases. The ends lost 2 bases at V and 5 bases at J; junction bases unmatched: 13. The CDR3 is 18 amino acids. CDR1 and CDR2 from the germline V gene are SGHKS and YYEKEE (reference sequence). In nucleotides, the CDR3 is TGTGCCAGCAGCTTAGGGACAGGGGGCGCGAAGGTTAAAACTGAAGCTTTCTTT. Protein product: CASSLGTGGAKVKTEAFF. Together with reference TRBV5-5 and TRBJ1-1, the CDR3 gives the full variable domain: DAGVTQSPTHLIKTRGQQVTLRCSPISGHKSVSWYQQVLGQGPQFIFQYYEKEERGRGNFPDRFSARQFPNYSSELNVNALLLGDSALYLCASSLGTGGAKVKTEAFFGQGTRLTVV.

J is TRBJ1-1 and V is TRBV27; D may be TRBD1 (6 bases). V was pared by 7 bases and J by 2 bases, with 17 bases between. The germline V gene encodes CDR1 MNHEY and CDR2 SMNVEV (reference sequence). This CDR3 is 15 amino acids long. The CDR3 coding sequence is TGTGCCAGCACCCCGGTGCGGGGGGCAAACACTGAAGCTTTCTTT. This translates into CASTPVRGANTEAFF.

The genes are TRBV7-2 and TRBJ1-1; TRBD1 aligns across 7 bases. The trim removed 6 bases at V and 2 bases at J, leaving 6 bases unmatched. Germline CDR1 SGHTA, CDR2 FQGNSA. This CDR3 is 14 amino acids long. This CDR3 is CASSFWTGNTEAFF. The CDR3 DNA reads as TGTGCCAGCAGTTTTTGGACAGGCAACACTGAAGCTTTCTTT. The whole variable domain, filled in from reference TRBV7-2 and TRBJ1-1, reads GAGVSQSPSNKVTEKGKDVELRCDPISGHTALYWYRQSLGQGLEFLIYFQGNSAPDKSGLPSDRFSAERTGGSVSTLTIQRTQQEDSAVYLCASSFWTGNTEAFFGQGTRLTVV.

The gene calls are TRBV7-3 and TRBJ2-3, with TRBD2 matching over 8 bases. The J segment lost 4 bases and the V segment lost 4 bases, leaving 7 bases of the junction unmatched. The CDR3 extends over 15 amino acids. The germline CDR1 and CDR2 sequences are SGHTA and FQGTGA. The CDR3 sequence is CASSSGGVFADTQYF. CDR3 DNA sequence: TGTGCCAGCAGCTCGGGAGGGGTTTTTGCAGATACGCAGTATTTT.

This chain links TRBV27 with TRBJ2-1, with 13 bases aligning to TRBD2. J lost 9 bases, V lost 5 bases, and 4 bases had no gene match. Per germline, CDR1 MNHEY and CDR2 SMNVEV (reference sequence). The CDR3 length is 14 residues. CDR3 sequence (DNA): TGTGCCAGCAGTCCTGGACTAGCGGGGGCTGAGCAGTTCTTC. It specifies CASSPGLAGAEQFF.

This clone appeared a single time. V gene TRBV28 combines with J gene TRBJ2-2, with 8 nucleotides matching TRBD1. Germline values: CDR1 MDHEN, CDR2 SYDVKM. The length of the CDR3 is 16 residues. The junction had 7 bases not matched to a gene; V was cut back by 3 bases and J by 4 bases. The CDR3 DNA follows: TGTGCCAGCAGTTTTCCAGGACAGGGCAGCACCGGGGAGCTGTTTTTT. It specifies CASSFPGQGSTGELFF.